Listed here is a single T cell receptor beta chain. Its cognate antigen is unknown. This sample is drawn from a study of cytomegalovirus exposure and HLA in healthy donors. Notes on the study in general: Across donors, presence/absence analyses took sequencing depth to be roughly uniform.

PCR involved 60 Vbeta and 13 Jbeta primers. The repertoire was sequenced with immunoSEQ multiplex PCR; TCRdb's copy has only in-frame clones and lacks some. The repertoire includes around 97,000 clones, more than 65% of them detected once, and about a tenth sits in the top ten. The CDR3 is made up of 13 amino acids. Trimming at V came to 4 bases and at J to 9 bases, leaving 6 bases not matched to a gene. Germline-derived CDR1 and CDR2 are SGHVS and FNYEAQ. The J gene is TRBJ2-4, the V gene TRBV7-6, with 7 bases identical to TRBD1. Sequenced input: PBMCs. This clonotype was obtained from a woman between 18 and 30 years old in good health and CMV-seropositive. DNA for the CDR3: TGTGCCAGCAGCTCAGACAGGGTGGGCATTCAGTACTTC. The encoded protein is CASSSDRVGIQYF.